The 13 T cell receptor beta chains below were found in one sample sequenced in a study of graft-versus-host responses after intestinal transplantation. Sequenced by immunoSEQ multiplex PCR; TCRdb stores in-frame clones only, minus some. The data show 40,000 or so clones, roughly four fifths seen once. This sample comprised PBMCs, obtained more than 950 days after transplant. These receptors originate from a human patient who received an intestinal transplant, so some T cells may come from the graft donor.

This chain uses TRBV19 with TRBJ2-2; TRBD1 is a possible D gene (5 bases). Per germline, CDR1 LNHDA and CDR2 SQIVND (reference sequence). The CDR3 extends over 15 amino acids. V lost 4 bases to trimming and J lost 3 bases, with 12 bases between them. CDR3 coding DNA: TGTGCCAGTAGTAGAGACGACAGATACACCGGGGAGCTGTTTTTT. It is translated as CASSRDDRYTGELFF.

The chain couples TRBV19 to TRBJ1-5; 9 bases align to TRBD1. The CDR3 contains 14 residues. The J segment lost 4 bases and the V segment lost 5 bases, leaving 3 bases of the junction unmatched. In germline, CDR1 is LNHDA, CDR2 SQIVND (reference sequence). In nucleotides, the CDR3 is TGTGCCAGTAGTGGGGGGACAGGGAATCAGCCCCAGCATTTT. Amino acid sequence: CASSGGTGNQPQHF.

This chain connects TRBV5-6 to TRBJ2-7, with 8 bases fitting TRBD1. This CDR3 comprises 15 residues. V shed 4 bases and J 2 bases; nucleotides not matched to a gene: 8. Germline-derived CDR1 and CDR2 are SGHDT and YYEEEE. CDR3 coding DNA: TGTGCCAGCAGCCGAGTCGGGACAGGTGCCTACGAGCAGTACTTC. It codes for CASSRVGTGAYEQYF.

The gene calls are TRBV6-4 and TRBJ1-5; D is undetermined. Deletions cut 5 bases from V and 0 bases from J, with 8 bases between. This CDR3 region has 14 residues. Germline lookup yields CDR1 MRHNA and CDR2 SNTAGT. This CDR3 reads CASSMGYSNQPQHF. DNA of the CDR3: TGTGCCAGCAGTATGGGGTATAGCAATCAGCCCCAGCATTTT.

The rearrangement joins TRBV10-3 to TRBJ1-1, with 8 bases lining up with TRBD1. With V trimmed by 2 bases and J by 14 bases, 10 bases remained unmatched. Germline assignment: CDR1 ENHRY and CDR2 SYGVKD. There are 13 residues in the CDR3. CDR3 sequence: CAISEGQGLQAFF. The CDR3 DNA reads TGTGCCATCAGTGAGGGACAGGGCCTGCAGGCGTTCTTT.

The chain links TRBV20-1 to TRBJ2-7; no clear D. This CDR3 has 11 amino acids. The V and J ends lost 6 bases and 7 bases respectively, with 13 bases between them. From germline, CDR1 is DFQATT and CDR2 SNEGSKA (reference sequence). The CDR3 nucleotides read TGCAGTGCCTCCCGCCGTGGGGAGCAGTACTTC. Residues: CSASRRGEQYF.

This rearrangement joins TRBV5-4 to TRBJ2-1, with D perhaps matching TRBD2 (5 bases). The CDR3 totals 16 residues. CDR1 is SGHNT and CDR2 is YYREEE in the germline V gene (reference sequence). Deletions cut 0 bases from V and 7 bases from J, with 17 bases between. CDR3 bases: TGTGCCAGCAGCTTGGATGCCGGGATCGATATAAATGAGCAGTTCTTC. This translates into CASSLDAGIDINEQFF.

The chain has TRBV29-1 and TRBJ2-1; 12 bases line up with TRBD2. This CDR3 has 14 residues. V was pared by 4 bases and J by 10 bases, with 8 bases of the junction left unmatched. Germline loops: CDR1 SQVTM, CDR2 ANQGSEA. In DNA form, the CDR3 reads TGCAGCGTTGGACCTAGCGGGAGGGCCCGGGAGCAGTTCTTC. Translated, it gives CSVGPSGRAREQFF.

The chain couples TRBV4-1 to TRBJ2-2, with D possibly being TRBD1 or TRBD2 (5 bases each). The CDR3 totals 15 residues. From germline, CDR1 is MGHRA and CDR2 YSYEKL. V was pared by 4 bases and J by 1 base, with 10 bases between. For the CDR3, the DNA is TGCGCCAGCAGCCGTGGGGGTCTGAACACCGGGGAGCTGTTTTTT. Residues: CASSRGGLNTGELFF.

The chain employs TRBV6-1 and TRBJ1-1, with a possible D match to TRBD1 (5 bases). There are 14 residues in the CDR3. Germline CDR1 is MNHNS and CDR2 is SASEGT. V lost 7 bases and J 7 bases, leaving 19 bases between the germline ends. This CDR3 is CASTYRRGDHEAFF. The CDR3 DNA is TGTGCCAGCACTTACCGCCGAGGGGACCATGAAGCTTTCTTT.

The chain couples TRBV10-2 to TRBJ2-7; D gene unclear. V lost 3 bases and J lost 3, with 3 bases in between. Germline V gives CDR1 WSHSY, CDR2 SAAADI. The length of the CDR3 is 11 residues. Here the CDR3 DNA reads TGCGCCAGCAGTGACATCTACGAGCAGTACTTC. This encodes CASSDIYEQYF.

The CDR3 nucleotides are TGTGCCATCAGTGAGTCGGGGGTGAATGAGCAGTTCTTC. This codes for CAISESGVNEQFF. The rearrangement uses TRBV10-3 and TRBJ2-1; D assignment may be TRBD1 or TRBD2 (5 bases each). This CDR3 region has 13 residues. The ends were cut back, 0 bases at V and 7 bases at J, with 7 bases in the middle. CDR1 ENHRY and CDR2 SYGVKD come from the germline V gene.

The gene calls are TRBV11-3 and TRBJ2-1; no clear D gene. This CDR3 is 13 amino acids long. Trimming stripped 1 base from V and 5 bases from J, with 6 bases between. Germline CDR1 and CDR2: SGHNT and YENEEA. CDR3 DNA: TGTGCCAGCAGCTTAGGCACGGACAATGAGCAGTTCTTC. This gives the protein CASSLGTDNEQFF.